The present T cell receptor (beta chain) was sequenced within a study of CD8+ T cells in alopecia areata. Overall study context: At a dose of 5 to 10 mg twice daily, oral tofacitinib was given to treated patients.

The CDR3 length is 14 residues. After removal of 4 bases from V and 4 bases from J, the junction contained 4 bases not matched to a gene. Per the germline V gene, CDR1 is LNHNV and CDR2 is YYDKDF (reference sequence). Extracted from the samples, RNA was reverse transcribed into cDNA to serve as the sequencing template. The method was immunoSEQ multiplex PCR; TCRdb's version includes in-frame clones alone and lacks a portion of them. The sample holds about 160,000 clones, 55% to 75% seen once. General study findings and limits: Tofacitinib significantly reduced both scalp clonality and expanded CD8+ clones among the top 100. Against the mouse data, patients shared TCRs less clearly, possibly for HLA reasons.

With respect to this clone: Its specificity is unknown.

Treatment reported: oral pan-JAK inhibitor, 5-10 mg twice daily. Punch biopsies of lesional scalp, plus peripheral blood, were taken from alopecia areata patients. Here the sequenced sample was CD4+ T cells sorted from blood, taken at week 4, from a patient treated with tofacitinib. This TCR derives from a human donor with alopecia areata. The chain joins TRBV15 to TRBJ2-5; 9 nucleotides align to TRBD1. As DNA, the CDR3 is TGTGCCACCAGCATCACAGGGGGCGGAGAGACCCAGTACTTC. Translated, it gives CATSITGGGETQYF.